This is a list of T cell receptor beta chains from one sample in a study of blood T cell repertoires in COVID-19. The assay was immunoSEQ multiplex PCR, and TCRdb's table has in-frame clones only and misses some. The data show about 370,000 clones, with around 90% seen just once and 6.5% to 8% held by the top ten. The specimen sequenced was peripheral blood. The receptor set was obtained from a man younger than 30 with active or convalescent COVID-19. Both conserved end residues are part of each CDR3. A D gene is named only where the DNA matches it firmly. The size field is filled for only some rows; it gives once, few, many or a size class.

D,size,V,J,DNA,CDR3
.,.,TRBV3-1/TRBV3-2,TRBJ1-1,TGTGCCAGCAGCCAAGGAGCTTTGAACACTGAAGCTTTCTTT,CASSQGALNTEAFF
.,.,TRBV27,TRBJ2-1,TGTGCCAGCAGTTTACAGGGCACCTACAATGAGCAGTTCTTC,CASSLQGTYNEQFF
TRBD1,.,TRBV29-1,TRBJ2-1,TGCAGCGTCGGGGACAGGGATCATGAGCAGTTCTTC,CSVGDRDHEQFF
.,.,TRBV28,TRBJ1-4,TGTGCCAGCAGTTTTGCAGGGGAGGGTAATGAAAAACTGTTTTTT,CASSFAGEGNEKLFF
.,once,TRBV7-2,TRBJ1-5,TGTGCCAGCAGCTTACAAGGGGTAACCAATCAGCCCCAGCATTTT,CASSLQGVTNQPQHF
.,.,TRBV5-1,TRBJ2-5,TGCGCCAGCAGCCTCGCAGGGGCGGGGGTCCCGTCGGAGACCCAGTACTTC,CASSLAGAGVPSETQYF
.,.,TRBV7-2,TRBJ2-1,TGTGCCAGCAGCTCAGGTATTAGCTCCTACAATGAGCAGTTCTTC,CASSSGISSYNEQFF
TRBD1,.,TRBV14,TRBJ2-7,TGTGCCAGCAGCCGAGGGACAGGGGGTAGTTACGAGCAGTACTTC,CASSRGTGGSYEQYF
TRBD2,.,TRBV4-3,TRBJ2-3,TGCGCCAGCAGCCAAGAAGGGACTAGTGCAACAGATACGCAGTATTTT,CASSQEGTSATDTQYF
TRBD1,few,TRBV28,TRBJ1-1,TGTGCCAGCAGAATCCAGGGGGCGCTCCTGAGCACTGAAGCTTTCTTT,CASRIQGALLSTEAFF
TRBD2,.,TRBV13,TRBJ2-3,TGTGCCAGCAGCTCGGGACTAGCGGGGGCCTACACAGATACGCAGTATTTT,CASSSGLAGAYTDTQYF
.,.,TRBV19,TRBJ1-3,TGTGCCAGTAAACCGACCCAGGTTACCTCTGGAAACACCATATATTTT,CASKPTQVTSGNTIYF
TRBD1,.,TRBV9,TRBJ1-2,TGTGCCAGCAGCGTAGCTGGGACAGGGGGCGCTGGCTACACCTTC,CASSVAGTGGAGYTF
.,.,TRBV6-5,TRBJ1-4,TGTGCCAGCAGTTACTCGGGGGGGAGGTATGAAAAACTGTTTTTT,CASSYSGGRYEKLFF
.,.,TRBV11-2,TRBJ1-1,TGTGCCAGCAGCTCCCTAATCCAAGAAGCTTTCTTT,CASSSLIQEAFF
.,.,TRBV7-3,TRBJ1-1,TGTGCCAGCGCACAGGGGAACACTGAAGCTTTCTTT,CASAQGNTEAFF
TRBD2,.,TRBV2,TRBJ2-3,TGTGCCAGCAGCGCCCGTAGCGGGAGGTTAGATACGCAGTATTTT,CASSARSGRLDTQYF
TRBD2,.,TRBV6-5,TRBJ2-3,TGTGCCAGCAGCCCCGGGACTAGCGGGGCTACGCAGTATTTT,CASSPGTSGATQYF
.,.,TRBV4-1,TRBJ1-1,TGCGCCAGCAGCCAAGATATGGGTGGGGCATCCCTAGGGACTGAAGCTTTCTTT,CASSQDMGGASLGTEAFF
TRBD2,.,TRBV19,TRBJ2-3,TGTGCCAGTACGAAGCGGGAGGGCCCCATCGACCAAGCGCAGTATTTT,CASTKREGPIDQAQYF
TRBD2,.,TRBV6-6,TRBJ2-7,TGTGCCAGCAATCCAGCTAGCGGGGGGTTTCGGAACGAGCAGTACTTC,CASNPASGGFRNEQYF
TRBD1,.,TRBV9,TRBJ2-7,TGTGCCAGCAGCGTATCCCCAGGGGGCTTCTACGAGCAGTACTTC,CASSVSPGGFYEQYF
.,.,TRBV19,TRBJ2-7,TGTGCCAGTAGTCCTAGCCTCTACTACGAGCAGTACTTC,CASSPSLYYEQYF
.,.,TRBV29-1,TRBJ2-5,TGCAGCACATGGTGGTCTCTCGGGGAGACCCAGTACTTC,CSTWWSLGETQYF
.,.,TRBV10-3,TRBJ1-6,TGTGCCATCGGGAGGGAAGTGAGTTCACCCCTCCACTTT,CAIGREVSSPLHF
.,.,TRBV7-2,TRBJ2-3,TGTGCCAGCAGCTTAAGGGGAACAGGTTTGGCAGATACGCAGTATTTT,CASSLRGTGLADTQYF
.,.,TRBV7-3,TRBJ2-2,TGTGCCAGCAGCCCCGGAGGCCCCCGGGAGCTGTTTTTT,CASSPGGPRELFF
TRBD1,.,TRBV4-3,TRBJ1-2,TGCGCCAGCAGCCAAGCTGCAGGGGGCTTTGGCTACACCTTC,CASSQAAGGFGYTF
TRBD1,.,TRBV24-1,TRBJ1-2,TGTGCCACCAGTGATCGAGGGACAGGGGGCCGGGGCTACACCTTC,CATSDRGTGGRGYTF
.,.,TRBV6-2/TRBV6-3,TRBJ1-5,TGTGCCAGCAGCCCCGCAGGATTCGCTCAGCCCCAGCATTTT,CASSPAGFAQPQHF
.,.,TRBV5-1,TRBJ2-3,TGCGCCAGCAGCGAGGAGATAGATACGCAGTATTTT,CASSEEIDTQYF
TRBD2,.,TRBV2,TRBJ2-5,TGTGCCAGCAGTGAACTTAGAGCGGGGGGTCGTCAAGAGACCCAGTACTTC,CASSELRAGGRQETQYF
.,once,TRBV7-5,TRBJ1-3,TGTGCCAGAAGCTTCGGGGGTCCGGCAAACACCATATATTTT,CARSFGGPANTIYF
.,.,TRBV15,TRBJ2-1,TGTGCCACCAGCAGACTGTCTCCGAATGAGCAGTTCTTC,CATSRLSPNEQFF
.,.,TRBV9,TRBJ2-1,TGTGCCAGCAGCGTTCGGCCCCCCGATGGGGCCGGCTCCGGTAGTGAGCAGTTCTTC,CASSVRPPDGAGSGSEQFF
.,.,TRBV7-2,TRBJ2-4,TGTGCCAGCAGCCTCGACAGGAGCTTAGCCAAAAACATTCAGTACTTC,CASSLDRSLAKNIQYF
.,once,TRBV28,TRBJ1-5,TGTGCCAGCAGAATAAATCAGCCCCAGCATTTT,CASRINQPQHF
TRBD2,few,TRBV6-5,TRBJ2-5,TGTGCCGGGGAGGGACTAGCGCAAGAGACCCAGTACTTC,CAGEGLAQETQYF
.,once,TRBV19,TRBJ2-1,TGTGCCAGTTCATTCTCGGGCAGGGTATTATACAATGAGCAGTTCTTC,CASSFSGRVLYNEQFF
.,.,TRBV7-2,TRBJ1-3,TGTGCCAGCAGCCCTCCAGGGAATCCTGGAAACACCATATATTTT,CASSPPGNPGNTIYF
.,few,TRBV28,TRBJ1-2,TGTGCCAGCAGTACCGTTCGAGGCAATAACTATGGCTACACCTTC,CASSTVRGNNYGYTF
TRBD1,.,TRBV27,TRBJ2-6,TGTGCCAGCAGTTTATACGGGGACAGCTCTGGGGCCAACGTCCTGACTTTC,CASSLYGDSSGANVLTF
TRBD1,.,TRBV10-3,TRBJ1-2,TGTGCCATCAGTTTTGACAGGGTAAATAACTATGGCTACACCTTC,CAISFDRVNNYGYTF
TRBD1,.,TRBV7-9,TRBJ2-7,TGTGCCAGCAGCTACGAAGACAGGGGGAATTTCGAGCAGTACTTC,CASSYEDRGNFEQYF
.,.,TRBV5-1,TRBJ1-2,TGCGCCAGCAGCTTGGCGGGGGGCGCGTCTAACTATGGCTACACCTTC,CASSLAGGASNYGYTF
.,.,TRBV19,TRBJ1-5,TGTGCCAGTAGTATAATCTACGCGGGGAGATGGCCCCAGCATTTT,CASSIIYAGRWPQHF
TRBD2,.,TRBV4-2,TRBJ2-1,TGTGCCAGCAGCCAGACTAGCGGGTCTTCCTACAATGAGCAGTTCTTC,CASSQTSGSSYNEQFF
.,few,TRBV6-5,TRBJ1-2,TGTGCCAGCAGTTTGAGGTACAACTATGGCTACACCTTC,CASSLRYNYGYTF
TRBD2,.,TRBV27,TRBJ2-1,TGTGCCAGCAGTCCCACCCTTAGCGGGATAGGGGCCAATGAGCAGTTCTTC,CASSPTLSGIGANEQFF
TRBD1,.,TRBV19,TRBJ1-1,TGTGCCAGTAGTCGACGCAGGGGGCTGCCCTCTGAAGCTTTCTTT,CASSRRRGLPSEAFF
.,.,TRBV19,TRBJ2-7,TGTGCCAGTAGTATTGTTTTGGCAGACGAGCAGTACTTC,CASSIVLADEQYF
.,.,TRBV24-1,TRBJ1-2,TGTGCCACCAGTGAACCCGGCGGCGGCTACACCTTC,CATSEPGGGYTF
.,.,TRBV28,TRBJ2-2,TGTGCCAGCAGTTTGCGCAGGGCGAACACCGGGGAGCTGTTTTTT,CASSLRRANTGELFF
TRBD1,.,TRBV4-1,TRBJ1-2,TGCGCCAGCAGCCAAGATCGACAGGGGAACTATGGCTACACCTTC,CASSQDRQGNYGYTF
.,few,TRBV27,TRBJ1-2,TGTGCCAGCAAGGCCCCGGCAGGGGCGGAGGGCTACACCTTC,CASKAPAGAEGYTF